This T cell receptor (beta chain) was recovered during a study of blood T cell repertoires in COVID-19. Overall study context: PBMCs, B-cell-depleted T cells, or T cells were the source of the cDNA or gDNA that made up the material.

As concerns this clone: This sample includes further DNA sequences coding for the same CDR3.

The protocol was immunoSEQ multiplex PCR, while the TCRdb copy is restricted to in-frame clones and leaves out a portion. The sample shows approximately 35,000 clones, 85% of them seen only once. This CDR3 comprises 17 residues. With 5 bases removed from V and 5 bases from J, the gap between germline ends came to 22 bases. CDR1 SGHDN and CDR2 FVKESK come from the germline V gene. The receptor comes from a man in his 60s with active COVID-19. The rearrangement links TRBV14 to TRBJ2-1; D may be TRBD2 (6 bases). The specimen sequenced was peripheral blood. The CDR3 DNA sequence: TGTGCCAGCAGCGGACGTTCTGACAGCGGGTCCGACAATGAGCAGTTCTTC. This sequence encodes CASSGRSDSGSDNEQFF.